This T cell receptor beta chain was identified in a study of blood T cell repertoires in COVID-19. This CDR3 comprises 16 residues. Unmatched junction bases numbered 8, after V lost 4 bases and J lost 6 bases. CDR1 and CDR2 (germline): SGHTA, FQGNSA. Here immunoSEQ multiplex PCR was the method, and the copy in TCRdb shows in-frame clones only, minus some. The sample carries approximately 180,000 clones, about three quarters recorded once. Sequenced material: peripheral blood. The chain joins TRBV7-2 to TRBJ2-7, with TRBD2 matching over 14 bases. The sequence was obtained from an older woman with acute or convalescent COVID-19. The CDR3 reads CASSSSGTSGSREQYF. The CDR3 coding sequence is TGTGCCAGCAGCTCCTCCGGGACTAGCGGGAGTCGCGAGCAGTACTTC.